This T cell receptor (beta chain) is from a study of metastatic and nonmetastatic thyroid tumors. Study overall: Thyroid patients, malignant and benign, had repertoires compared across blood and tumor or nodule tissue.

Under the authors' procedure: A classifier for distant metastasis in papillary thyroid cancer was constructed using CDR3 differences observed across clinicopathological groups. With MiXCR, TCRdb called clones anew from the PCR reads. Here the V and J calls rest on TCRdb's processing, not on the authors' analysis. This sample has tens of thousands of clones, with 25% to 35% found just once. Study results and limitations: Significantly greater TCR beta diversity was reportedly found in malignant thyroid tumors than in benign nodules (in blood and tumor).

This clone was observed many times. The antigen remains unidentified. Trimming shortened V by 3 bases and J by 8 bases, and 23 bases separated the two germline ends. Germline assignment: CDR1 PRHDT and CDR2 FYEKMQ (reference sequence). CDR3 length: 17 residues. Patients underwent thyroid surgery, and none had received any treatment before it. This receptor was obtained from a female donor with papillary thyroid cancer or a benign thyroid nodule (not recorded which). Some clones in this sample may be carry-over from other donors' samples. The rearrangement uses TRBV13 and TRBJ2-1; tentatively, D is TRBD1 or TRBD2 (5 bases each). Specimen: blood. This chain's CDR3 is CASSFAPGPLPDYEQFF. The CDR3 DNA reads TGTGCCAGCAGCTTCGCACCGGGGCCCTTACCCGACTATGAGCAGTTCTTC.